This paragraph covers one T cell receptor (beta chain) sequence. This record comes from a study of T cells in narcolepsy. Germline CDR1 is MNHEY and CDR2 is SMNVEV (reference sequence). The CDR3 consists of 16 residues. V lost 7 bases to trimming and J lost 8 bases, with 23 bases between them. TCRdb's copy holds only in-frame clones and misses some; the assay was immunoSEQ multiplex PCR. The sample carries more than 30,000 clones, around four fifths recorded once. Material: CD45RA- memory CD4+ T cells from PBMCs. This chain joins TRBV27 and TRBJ1-4, with D perhaps matching TRBD1 (5 bases). This clonotype originated in a human donor with narcolepsy. The CDR3 is CASTRVRDGFGEKLFF. CDR3 nucleotide sequence: TGTGCCAGCACCCGAGTAAGGGACGGGTTCGGGGAAAAACTGTTTTTT.